This section outlines one T cell receptor beta chain sequence together with its context. TCRdb's table, derived via immunoSEQ multiplex PCR, lists solely in-frame clones and lacks some. The table shows 200,000 to 250,000 clones, with about nine tenths occurring only once. The sample belongs to a study of blood T cell repertoires in COVID-19. Study details: PBMCs, B-cell-depleted T cells, or T cells provided the cDNA or gDNA that made up the material.

The receptor was derived from a man in his sixties who had recovered from COVID-19. The specimen sequenced was peripheral blood.

The DNA for the CDR3 is TGTGCCAGCAGTGCAAGGGGAGCAGGGGAATTACGGACTGAAGCTTTCTTT. The encoded protein is CASSARGAGELRTEAFF. This chain uses TRBV6-1 with TRBJ1-1, with D possibly being TRBD1 (6 bases). The CDR3 runs to 17 residues. V dropped 4 bases and J dropped 5 bases, with 23 bases sitting between them. Germline V gene lookup returns CDR1 MNHNS and CDR2 SASEGT.